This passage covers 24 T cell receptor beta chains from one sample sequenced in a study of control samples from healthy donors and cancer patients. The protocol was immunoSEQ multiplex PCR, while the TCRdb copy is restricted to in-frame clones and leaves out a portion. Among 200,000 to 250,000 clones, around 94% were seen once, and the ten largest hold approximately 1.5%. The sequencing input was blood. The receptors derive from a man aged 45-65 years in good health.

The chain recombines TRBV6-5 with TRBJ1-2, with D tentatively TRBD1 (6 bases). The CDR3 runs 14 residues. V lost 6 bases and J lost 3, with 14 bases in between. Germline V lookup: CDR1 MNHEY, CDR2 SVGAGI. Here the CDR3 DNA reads TGTGCCAGCAGGAGGGGGACGGTGGACTATGGCTACACCTTC. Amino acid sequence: CASRRGTVDYGYTF.

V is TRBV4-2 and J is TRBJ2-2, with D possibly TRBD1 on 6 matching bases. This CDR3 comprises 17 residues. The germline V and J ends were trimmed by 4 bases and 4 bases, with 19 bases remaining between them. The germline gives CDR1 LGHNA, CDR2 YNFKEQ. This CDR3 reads CASSPSLTGDLTGELFF. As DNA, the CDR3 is TGTGCCAGCAGCCCCTCCTTGACAGGCGATCTCACCGGGGAGCTGTTTTTT.

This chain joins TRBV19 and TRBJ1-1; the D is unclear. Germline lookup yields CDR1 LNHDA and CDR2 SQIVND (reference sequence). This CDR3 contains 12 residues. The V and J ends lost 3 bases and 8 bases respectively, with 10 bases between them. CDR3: CASSIDVREAFF. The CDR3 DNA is TGTGCCAGTAGTATTGATGTCAGAGAAGCTTTCTTT.

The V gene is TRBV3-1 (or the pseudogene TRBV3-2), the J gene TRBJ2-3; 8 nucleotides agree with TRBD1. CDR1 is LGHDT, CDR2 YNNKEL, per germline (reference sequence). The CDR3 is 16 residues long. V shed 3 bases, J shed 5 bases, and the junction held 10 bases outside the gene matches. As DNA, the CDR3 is TGTGCCAGCAGCCAGAGAGGGCAGGGGGCGATAGATACGCAGTATTTT. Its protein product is CASSQRGQGAIDTQYF.

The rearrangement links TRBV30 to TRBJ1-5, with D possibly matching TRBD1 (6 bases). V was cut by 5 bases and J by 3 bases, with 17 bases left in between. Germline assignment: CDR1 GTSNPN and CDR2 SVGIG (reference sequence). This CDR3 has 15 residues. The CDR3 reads CAWGRSGGTNQPQHF. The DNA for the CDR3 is TGTGCCTGGGGACGATCTGGGGGCACCAATCAGCCCCAGCATTTT.

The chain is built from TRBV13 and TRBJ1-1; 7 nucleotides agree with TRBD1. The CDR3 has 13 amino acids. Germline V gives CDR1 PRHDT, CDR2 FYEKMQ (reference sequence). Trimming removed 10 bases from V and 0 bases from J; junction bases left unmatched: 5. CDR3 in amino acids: CATEGALNTEAFF. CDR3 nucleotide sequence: TGTGCCACTGAGGGGGCCCTGAACACTGAAGCTTTCTTT.

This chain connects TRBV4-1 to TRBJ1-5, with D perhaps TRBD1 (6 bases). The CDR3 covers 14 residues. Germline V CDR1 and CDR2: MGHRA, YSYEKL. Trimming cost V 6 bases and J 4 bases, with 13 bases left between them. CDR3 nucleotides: TGCGCCAGCAGACAACAGGGAATTAATCAGCCCCAGCATTTT. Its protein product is CASRQQGINQPQHF.

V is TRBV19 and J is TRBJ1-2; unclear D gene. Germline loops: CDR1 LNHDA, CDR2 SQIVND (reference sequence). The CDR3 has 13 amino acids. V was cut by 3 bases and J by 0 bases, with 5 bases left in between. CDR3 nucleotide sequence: TGTGCCAGTAGTATGACGGCTAACTATGGCTACACCTTC. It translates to CASSMTANYGYTF.

CDR3 sequence reads: CSAGGYSGLTEQFF. CDR3 DNA sequence: TGCAGCGCCGGAGGTTACAGCGGCCTTACTGAGCAGTTCTTC. The J gene is TRBJ2-1, the V gene TRBV29-1, with D perhaps TRBD2 (5 bases). Trimming took 7 bases from V and 9 from J, leaving 22 bases between them. This CDR3 has 14 residues. From germline, CDR1 is SQVTM and CDR2 ANQGSEA.

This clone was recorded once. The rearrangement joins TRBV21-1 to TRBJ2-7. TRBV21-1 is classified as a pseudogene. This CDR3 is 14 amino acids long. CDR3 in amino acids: CASSIRDGTYEQYV. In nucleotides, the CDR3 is TGTGCCAGCAGCATAAGGGACGGGACCTACGAGCAGTACGTC.

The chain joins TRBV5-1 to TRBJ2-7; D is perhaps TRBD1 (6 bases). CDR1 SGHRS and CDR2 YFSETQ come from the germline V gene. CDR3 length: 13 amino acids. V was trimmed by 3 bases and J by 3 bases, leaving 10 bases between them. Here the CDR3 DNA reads TGCGCCAGCAGCTCGGACAGCCGCTACGAGCAGTACTTC. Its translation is CASSSDSRYEQYF.

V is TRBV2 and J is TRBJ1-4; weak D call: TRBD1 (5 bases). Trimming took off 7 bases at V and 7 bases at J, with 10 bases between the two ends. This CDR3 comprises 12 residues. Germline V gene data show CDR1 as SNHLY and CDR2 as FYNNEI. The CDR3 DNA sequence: TGTGCCAGCACGGGGGAGGTTGAAAAACTGTTTTTT. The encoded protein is CASTGEVEKLFF.

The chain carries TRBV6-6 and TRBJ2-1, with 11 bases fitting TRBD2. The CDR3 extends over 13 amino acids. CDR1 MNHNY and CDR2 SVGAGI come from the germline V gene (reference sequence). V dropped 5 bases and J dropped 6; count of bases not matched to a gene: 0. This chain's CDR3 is CASSLAGGNEQFF. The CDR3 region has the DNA TGTGCCAGCAGTCTAGCGGGGGGCAATGAGCAGTTCTTC.

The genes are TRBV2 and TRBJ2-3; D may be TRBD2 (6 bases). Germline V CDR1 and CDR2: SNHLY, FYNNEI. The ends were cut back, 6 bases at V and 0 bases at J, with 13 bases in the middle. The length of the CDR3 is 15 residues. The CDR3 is CASRGDFISTDTQYF. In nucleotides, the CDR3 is TGTGCCAGCAGGGGGGACTTTATCAGCACAGATACGCAGTATTTT.

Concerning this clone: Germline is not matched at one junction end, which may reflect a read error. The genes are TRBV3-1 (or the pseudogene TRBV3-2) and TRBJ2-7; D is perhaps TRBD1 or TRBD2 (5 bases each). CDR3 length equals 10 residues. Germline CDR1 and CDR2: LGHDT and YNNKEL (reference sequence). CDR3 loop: CASSQVGVQF. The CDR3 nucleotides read TGTGCCAGCAGCCAAGTGGGGGTCCAGTTC.

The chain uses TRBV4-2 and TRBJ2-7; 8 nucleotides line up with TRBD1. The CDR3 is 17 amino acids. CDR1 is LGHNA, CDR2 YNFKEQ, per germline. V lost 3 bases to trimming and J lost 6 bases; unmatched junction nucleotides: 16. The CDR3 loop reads CASSHDRGTGTPREQYF. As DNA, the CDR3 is TGTGCCAGCAGCCACGACCGGGGGACAGGAACACCTCGCGAGCAGTACTTC.

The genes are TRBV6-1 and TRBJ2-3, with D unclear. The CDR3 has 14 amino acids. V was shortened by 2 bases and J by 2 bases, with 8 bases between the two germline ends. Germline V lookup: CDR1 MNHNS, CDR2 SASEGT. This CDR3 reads CASSELIPTDTQYF. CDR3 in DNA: TGTGCCAGCAGTGAACTCATTCCCACAGATACGCAGTATTTT.

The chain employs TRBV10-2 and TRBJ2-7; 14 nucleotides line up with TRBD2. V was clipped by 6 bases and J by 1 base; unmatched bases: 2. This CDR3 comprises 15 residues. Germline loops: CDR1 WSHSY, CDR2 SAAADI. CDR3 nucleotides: TGCGCCAGCAGAAGGACTAGCGGGGGGTCCTACGAGCAGTACTTC. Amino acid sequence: CASRRTSGGSYEQYF.

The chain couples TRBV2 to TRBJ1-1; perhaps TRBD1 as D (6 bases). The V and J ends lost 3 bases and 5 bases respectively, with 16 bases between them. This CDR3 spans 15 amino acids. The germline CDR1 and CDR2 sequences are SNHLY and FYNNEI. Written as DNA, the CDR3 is TGTGCCAGCAGTGAGGGAATTACAGGGCTTACTGAAGCTTTCTTT. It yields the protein CASSEGITGLTEAFF.

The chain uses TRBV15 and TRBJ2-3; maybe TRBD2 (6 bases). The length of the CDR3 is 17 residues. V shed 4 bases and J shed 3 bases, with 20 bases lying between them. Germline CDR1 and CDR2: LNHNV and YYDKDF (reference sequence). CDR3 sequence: CATSTVRGSGGTDTQYF. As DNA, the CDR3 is TGTGCCACCAGCACAGTACGGGGGTCTGGGGGGACAGATACGCAGTATTTT.

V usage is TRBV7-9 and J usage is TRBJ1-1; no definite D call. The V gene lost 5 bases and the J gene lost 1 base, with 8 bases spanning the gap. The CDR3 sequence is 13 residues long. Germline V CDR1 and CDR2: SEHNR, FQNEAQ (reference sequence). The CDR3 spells CASSANKNTEAFF. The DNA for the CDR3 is TGTGCCAGCAGCGCAAACAAGAACACTGAAGCTTTCTTT.

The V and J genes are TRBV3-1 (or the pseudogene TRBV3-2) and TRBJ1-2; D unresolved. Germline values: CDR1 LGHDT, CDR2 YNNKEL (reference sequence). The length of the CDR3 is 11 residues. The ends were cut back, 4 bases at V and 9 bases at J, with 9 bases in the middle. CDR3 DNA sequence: TGTGCCAGCAGCCCTGGGTCGAGCTACACCTTC. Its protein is CASSPGSSYTF.

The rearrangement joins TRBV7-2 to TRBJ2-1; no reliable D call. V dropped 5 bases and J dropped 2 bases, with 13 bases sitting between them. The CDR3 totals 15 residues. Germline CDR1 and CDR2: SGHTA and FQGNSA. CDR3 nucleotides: TGTGCCAGCAGCCCCTCGCGAGGAACCTACAATGAGCAGTTCTTC. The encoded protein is CASSPSRGTYNEQFF.

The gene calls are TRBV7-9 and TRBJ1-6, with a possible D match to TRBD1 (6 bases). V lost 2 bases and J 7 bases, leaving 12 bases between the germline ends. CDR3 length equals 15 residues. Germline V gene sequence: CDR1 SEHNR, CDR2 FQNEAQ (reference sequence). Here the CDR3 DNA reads TGTGCCAGCAGCTTAAGGACAGAGTCAAATTCACCCCTCCACTTT. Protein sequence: CASSLRTESNSPLHF.